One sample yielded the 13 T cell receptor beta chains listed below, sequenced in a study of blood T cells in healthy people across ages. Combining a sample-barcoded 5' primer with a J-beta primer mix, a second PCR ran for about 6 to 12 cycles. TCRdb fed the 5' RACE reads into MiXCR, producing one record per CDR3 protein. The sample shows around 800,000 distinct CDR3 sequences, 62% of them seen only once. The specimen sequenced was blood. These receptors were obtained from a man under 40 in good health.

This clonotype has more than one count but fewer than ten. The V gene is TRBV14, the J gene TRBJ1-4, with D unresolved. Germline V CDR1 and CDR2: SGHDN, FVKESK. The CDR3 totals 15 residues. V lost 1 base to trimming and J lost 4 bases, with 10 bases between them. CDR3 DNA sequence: TGTGCCAGCAGCCAAGCGGCAGGATATAATGAAAAACTGTTTTTT. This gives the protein CASSQAAGYNEKLFF.

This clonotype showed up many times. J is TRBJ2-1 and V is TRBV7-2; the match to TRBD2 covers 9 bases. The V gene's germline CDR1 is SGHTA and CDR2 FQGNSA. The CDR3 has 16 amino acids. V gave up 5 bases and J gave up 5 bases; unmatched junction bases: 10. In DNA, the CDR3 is TGTGCCAGCAGCGCAGAGGGGACTAGCTTCGACAATGAGCAGTTCTTC. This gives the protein CASSAEGTSFDNEQFF. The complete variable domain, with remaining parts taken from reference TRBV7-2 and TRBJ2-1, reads GAGVSQSPSNKVTEKGKDVELRCDPISGHTALYWYRQSLGQGLEFLIYFQGNSAPDKSGLPSDRFSAERTGGSVSTLTIQRTQQEDSAVYLCASSAEGTSFDNEQFFGPGTRLTVL.

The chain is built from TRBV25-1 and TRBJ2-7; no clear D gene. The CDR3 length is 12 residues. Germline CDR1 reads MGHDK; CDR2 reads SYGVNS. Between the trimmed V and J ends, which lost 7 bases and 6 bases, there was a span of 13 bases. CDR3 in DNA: TGTGCCAGCAAGGATGCCCTCGGCGAGCAGTACTTC. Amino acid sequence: CASKDALGEQYF.

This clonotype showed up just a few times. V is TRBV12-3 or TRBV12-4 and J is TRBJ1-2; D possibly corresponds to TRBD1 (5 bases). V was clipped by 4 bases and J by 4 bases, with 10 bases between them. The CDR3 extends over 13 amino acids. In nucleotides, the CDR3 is TGTGCCAGCAGTTCTGCCGGGGCCTATGGCTACACCTTC. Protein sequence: CASSSAGAYGYTF.

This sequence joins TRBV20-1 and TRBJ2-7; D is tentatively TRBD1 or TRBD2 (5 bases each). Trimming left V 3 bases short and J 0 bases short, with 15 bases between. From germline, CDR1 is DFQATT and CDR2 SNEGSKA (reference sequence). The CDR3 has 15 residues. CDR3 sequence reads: CSASSLGPSSYEQYF. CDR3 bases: TGCAGTGCTAGTTCTCTGGGACCCAGCTCCTACGAGCAGTACTTC.

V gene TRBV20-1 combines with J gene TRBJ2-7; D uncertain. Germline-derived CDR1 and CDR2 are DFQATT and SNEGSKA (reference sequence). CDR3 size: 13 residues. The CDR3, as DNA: TGCAGCACATTTTTTAGAAGCTCCTACGAGCAGTACTTC. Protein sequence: CSTFFRSSYEQYF.

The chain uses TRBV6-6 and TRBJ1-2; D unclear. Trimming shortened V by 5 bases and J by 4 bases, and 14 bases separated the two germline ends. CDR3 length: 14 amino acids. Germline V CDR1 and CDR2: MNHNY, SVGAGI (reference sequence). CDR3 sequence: CASSRSDTTYGYTF. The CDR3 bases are TGTGCCAGCAGTCGATCGGATACAACCTATGGCTACACCTTC.

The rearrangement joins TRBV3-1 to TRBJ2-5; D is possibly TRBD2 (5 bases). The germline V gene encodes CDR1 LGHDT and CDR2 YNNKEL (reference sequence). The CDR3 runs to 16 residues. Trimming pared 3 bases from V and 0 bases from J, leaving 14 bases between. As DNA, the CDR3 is TGTGCCAGCAGCCAGAGGGTTGGGTTTTACCAAGAGACCCAGTACTTC. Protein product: CASSQRVGFYQETQYF.

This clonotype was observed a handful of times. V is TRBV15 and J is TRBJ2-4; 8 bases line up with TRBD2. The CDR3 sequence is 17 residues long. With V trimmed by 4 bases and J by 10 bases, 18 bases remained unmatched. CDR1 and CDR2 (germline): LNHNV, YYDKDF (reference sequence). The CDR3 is CATSKIGGSASGPIQYF. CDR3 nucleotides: TGTGCCACCAGCAAAATTGGGGGCTCGGCTAGCGGGCCTATTCAGTACTTC.

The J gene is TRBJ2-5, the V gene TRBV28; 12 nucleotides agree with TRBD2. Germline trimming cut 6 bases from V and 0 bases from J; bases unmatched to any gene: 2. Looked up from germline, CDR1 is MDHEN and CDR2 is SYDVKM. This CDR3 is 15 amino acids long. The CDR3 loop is CASSRTSGNQETQYF. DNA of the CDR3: TGTGCCAGCAGCCGGACTAGCGGGAACCAAGAGACCCAGTACTTC.

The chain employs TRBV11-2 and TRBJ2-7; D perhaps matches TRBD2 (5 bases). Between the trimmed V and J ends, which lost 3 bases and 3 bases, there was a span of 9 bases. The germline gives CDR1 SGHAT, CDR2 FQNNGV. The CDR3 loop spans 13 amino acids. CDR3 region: CASSFGGRYEQYF. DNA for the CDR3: TGTGCCAGCAGCTTCGGCGGGCGCTACGAGCAGTACTTC.

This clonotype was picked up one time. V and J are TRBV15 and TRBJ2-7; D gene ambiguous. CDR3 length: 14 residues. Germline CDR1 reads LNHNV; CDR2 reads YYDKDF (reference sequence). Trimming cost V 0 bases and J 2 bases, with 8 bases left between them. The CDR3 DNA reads TGTGCCACCAGCAGAGATGCCAGCACCTACGAGCAGTACTTC. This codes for CATSRDASTYEQYF.

The CDR3 bases are TGCAGTGCTCCGCCGACAGTCTCCTACGAGCAGTACTTC. Translated: CSAPPTVSYEQYF. J is TRBJ2-7 and V is TRBV20-1, with D possibly TRBD1 on 5 matching bases. Trimming took 5 bases from V and 0 from J, leaving 11 bases between them. The length of the CDR3 is 13 residues. The germline V gene encodes CDR1 DFQATT and CDR2 SNEGSKA (reference sequence).